A selection of T cell receptor beta chains follows, all from one sample in a study of T cell repertoires in cytomegalovirus infection. From the reads, TCRdb called clonotypes with MiXCR, one entry per CDR3 protein. The data hold about 460,000 distinct CDR3 sequences, with approximately 10% observed a single time. The sample comprised PBMCs. The receptors derive from a human donor in good health (CMV status not recorded). Some clones in this sample may be carry-over from other donors' samples. CDR3s include the opening cysteine and the closing phenylalanine or tryptophan. Each record gives: J gene, V gene, clone size, D gene, CDR3 DNA, CDR3 protein. A D gene is named only where the DNA matches it firmly. Size tells how often a clone was seen (once, few, many) or the class of an expanded clone, and some rows leave it out.

j_call: TRBJ1-4
v_call: TRBV20-1
clone_size: .
d_call: .
cdr3_nt: TGCAGTGCTAGTACAGGGTCTTACGAAAAACTGTTTTTT
cdr3_aa: CSASTGSYEKLFF

j_call: TRBJ1-2
v_call: TRBV3-1
clone_size: .
d_call: .
cdr3_nt: TGTGCCAGCAGCCATGGCGGATCCTATGGCTACACCTTC
cdr3_aa: CASSHGGSYGYTF

j_call: TRBJ2-3
v_call: TRBV20-1
clone_size: .
d_call: .
cdr3_nt: TGCAGTGCTAGAGCCGACTGGGACCCACCAGATACGCAGTATTTT
cdr3_aa: CSARADWDPPDTQYF

j_call: TRBJ1-1
v_call: TRBV15
clone_size: few
d_call: .
cdr3_nt: TGTGCCACCTCACGGGGGGGTGACACTGAAGCTTTCTTT
cdr3_aa: CATSRGGDTEAFF

j_call: TRBJ1-2
v_call: TRBV20-1
clone_size: .
d_call: .
cdr3_nt: TGCAGTGCAGAACTAGGGTCGGGGCTATATGGCTACACCTTC
cdr3_aa: CSAELGSGLYGYTF

j_call: TRBJ2-1
v_call: TRBV6-5
clone_size: many
d_call: TRBD2
cdr3_nt: TGTGCCAGCAGTTACTCTCGGACTAGCGGGAGGTCGGCCTACAATGAGCAGTTCTTC
cdr3_aa: CASSYSRTSGRSAYNEQFF

j_call: TRBJ2-6
v_call: TRBV11-2
clone_size: many
d_call: .
cdr3_nt: TGTGCCAGCAGCTTAGGGGCAGGGGTCGGGGCCAACGTCCTGACTTTC
cdr3_aa: CASSLGAGVGANVLTF

j_call: TRBJ2-1
v_call: TRBV27
clone_size: few
d_call: .
cdr3_nt: TGTGCCAGCAGTCCCTTTACGCTCGACAATGAGCAGTTCTTC
cdr3_aa: CASSPFTLDNEQFF

j_call: TRBJ2-1
v_call: TRBV19
clone_size: once
d_call: .
cdr3_nt: TGTGCCAGTAGTGAGGCGGGGATATCCTACAATGAGCAGTTCTTC
cdr3_aa: CASSEAGISYNEQFF

j_call: TRBJ2-7
v_call: TRBV5-1
clone_size: many
d_call: .
cdr3_nt: TGCGCCAGCAGCCCGGGGGACAACTACGAGCAGTACTTC
cdr3_aa: CASSPGDNYEQYF

j_call: TRBJ2-1
v_call: TRBV2
clone_size: .
d_call: .
cdr3_nt: TGTGCCAGCAGTGAAGGGCAGCCAAATGAGCAGTTCTTC
cdr3_aa: CASSEGQPNEQFF

j_call: TRBJ1-1
v_call: TRBV9
clone_size: few
d_call: .
cdr3_nt: TGTGCCAGCAGCGTCGGGAGGTATAACACTGAAGCTTTCTTT
cdr3_aa: CASSVGRYNTEAFF

j_call: TRBJ2-1
v_call: TRBV20-1
clone_size: .
d_call: TRBD2
cdr3_nt: TGCAGTGCTAGAGTAATGAGCGGGACCTACAATGAGCAGTTCTTC
cdr3_aa: CSARVMSGTYNEQFF

j_call: TRBJ1-2
v_call: TRBV28
clone_size: few
d_call: .
cdr3_nt: TGTGCCAGCAGTTTACCCGGGGGGGGATCCCCGCTTGGCTACACCTTC
cdr3_aa: CASSLPGGGSPLGYTF

j_call: TRBJ2-2
v_call: TRBV11-1
clone_size: few
d_call: .
cdr3_nt: TGTGCCAGCAGCTTAAGGCTAAGCGCCGGGGAGCTGTTTTTT
cdr3_aa: CASSLRLSAGELFF

j_call: TRBJ2-3
v_call: TRBV20-1
clone_size: .
d_call: .
cdr3_nt: TGCAGTGCTAGAGTTTTGAAGGGAAGGAGCACAGATACGCAGTATTTT
cdr3_aa: CSARVLKGRSTDTQYF

j_call: TRBJ2-5
v_call: TRBV12-3/TRBV12-4
clone_size: .
d_call: TRBD2
cdr3_nt: TGTGCCAGCAGGTCTAGCGGCACTCGAGAGACCCAGTACTTC
cdr3_aa: CASRSSGTRETQYF

j_call: TRBJ2-3
v_call: TRBV13
clone_size: few
d_call: .
cdr3_nt: TGTGCCAGCAGCTCACCGGGATACAGGACAGCAGATACGCAGTATTTT
cdr3_aa: CASSSPGYRTADTQYF

j_call: TRBJ1-1
v_call: TRBV14
clone_size: many
d_call: .
cdr3_nt: TGTGCCAGCAGCCCGCTTGGGGGTATCACTGAAGCTTTCTTT
cdr3_aa: CASSPLGGITEAFF

j_call: TRBJ1-3
v_call: TRBV28
clone_size: few
d_call: .
cdr3_nt: TGTGCCAGCAGTTTAGAACGCCGGACGGTAGGAAACACCATATATTTT
cdr3_aa: CASSLERRTVGNTIYF

j_call: TRBJ1-1
v_call: TRBV7-8
clone_size: many
d_call: .
cdr3_nt: TGTGCCAGCAGCTTGGGGGGTGTTTTGGAAGCTTTCTTT
cdr3_aa: CASSLGGVLEAFF

j_call: TRBJ2-5
v_call: TRBV28
clone_size: .
d_call: TRBD1
cdr3_nt: TGTGCCAGCAGTTCACGGGACAGGGGGGGTATATCCCAGTACTTC
cdr3_aa: CASSSRDRGGISQYF

j_call: TRBJ2-2
v_call: TRBV7-9
clone_size: many
d_call: .
cdr3_nt: TGTGCCAGCAGCTCCGGGTTACTTAGCCCTCCGGACACCGGGGAGCTGTTTTTT
cdr3_aa: CASSSGLLSPPDTGELFF

j_call: TRBJ2-1
v_call: TRBV19
clone_size: .
d_call: TRBD2
cdr3_nt: TGTGCCAGTACCTCCCTGGCGGGAGCCTACAATGAGCAGTTCTTC
cdr3_aa: CASTSLAGAYNEQFF

j_call: TRBJ2-1
v_call: TRBV6-1
clone_size: many
d_call: TRBD2
cdr3_nt: TGTGCCAGCAGTTCATCTAGCGGGAGACGGAATGAGCAGTTCTTC
cdr3_aa: CASSSSSGRRNEQFF

j_call: TRBJ1-2
v_call: TRBV10-3
clone_size: many
d_call: .
cdr3_nt: TGTGCCATCAACGGTGGCAGAACTGGCTACACCTTC
cdr3_aa: CAINGGRTGYTF

j_call: TRBJ2-2
v_call: TRBV20-1
clone_size: few
d_call: TRBD2
cdr3_nt: TGCAGTGCTAGAGGGCCGACTAGCGGGAGCATATGGACCGGGGAGCTGTTTTTT
cdr3_aa: CSARGPTSGSIWTGELFF

j_call: TRBJ2-3
v_call: TRBV20-1
clone_size: .
d_call: TRBD1
cdr3_nt: TGCAGTGCTAGAGCGAGTCAGGGGGTAACAGATACGCAGTATTTT
cdr3_aa: CSARASQGVTDTQYF

j_call: TRBJ1-6
v_call: TRBV10-2
clone_size: many
d_call: TRBD1
cdr3_nt: TGCGCCAGCAGTTTGGACAGGGGTTTGGGATCCCCCCTCCACTTT
cdr3_aa: CASSLDRGLGSPLHF

j_call: TRBJ2-7
v_call: TRBV7-2
clone_size: many
d_call: .
cdr3_nt: TGTGCCAGCAGCTTAGAGGCCAGGGATGGTTCCTACGAGCAGTACTTC
cdr3_aa: CASSLEARDGSYEQYF

j_call: TRBJ2-7
v_call: TRBV18
clone_size: .
d_call: .
cdr3_nt: TGTGCCAGCTCATCCTCGACGGGGTTTGAGCAGTACTTC
cdr3_aa: CASSSSTGFEQYF

j_call: TRBJ1-4
v_call: TRBV25-1
clone_size: .
d_call: .
cdr3_nt: TGTGCCAGCAGTGGTCGGTCTTTTACAAATGAAAAACTGTTTTTT
cdr3_aa: CASSGRSFTNEKLFF

j_call: TRBJ2-3
v_call: TRBV5-4
clone_size: .
d_call: TRBD2
cdr3_nt: TGTGCCAGCAGCTTGGCCAAAGGGAGGGCAGATACGCAGTATTTT
cdr3_aa: CASSLAKGRADTQYF

j_call: TRBJ1-1
v_call: TRBV27
clone_size: few
d_call: .
cdr3_nt: TGTGCCAGCAGTTTGGCAGTTAGTGGCACTGAAGCTTTCTTT
cdr3_aa: CASSLAVSGTEAFF

j_call: TRBJ1-2
v_call: TRBV4-2
clone_size: many
d_call: TRBD1
cdr3_nt: TGTGCCAGCAGCCCCGCCCCGTCACAGGGGGCCGGTGGCTACACCTTC
cdr3_aa: CASSPAPSQGAGGYTF

j_call: TRBJ2-1
v_call: TRBV7-6
clone_size: many
d_call: .
cdr3_nt: TGTGCCAGCAGCTTATCCCAAATCCGTTACAATGAGCAGTTCTTC
cdr3_aa: CASSLSQIRYNEQFF

j_call: TRBJ2-7
v_call: TRBV10-3
clone_size: .
d_call: .
cdr3_nt: TGTGCCATGGGGAGCGGTATTCCCTACGAGCAGTACTTC
cdr3_aa: CAMGSGIPYEQYF

j_call: TRBJ2-4
v_call: TRBV19
clone_size: few
d_call: .
cdr3_nt: TGTGCCAGTAGTCCCGAGGGAGCCCTTTCTATTCAGTACTTC
cdr3_aa: CASSPEGALSIQYF

j_call: TRBJ2-4
v_call: TRBV28
clone_size: .
d_call: TRBD1
cdr3_nt: TGTGCCAGCAGTTTCACCGGGACAGGGAGAGACATTCAGTACTTC
cdr3_aa: CASSFTGTGRDIQYF

j_call: TRBJ1-1
v_call: TRBV19
clone_size: few
d_call: .
cdr3_nt: TGTGCCAGTAGTATAGGGTCGGGGGGAGGCACTGAAGCTTTCTTT
cdr3_aa: CASSIGSGGGTEAFF

j_call: TRBJ2-4
v_call: TRBV7-9
clone_size: many
d_call: .
cdr3_nt: TGTGCCAGCAGCTTGGGGGACGAAAACATTCAGTACTTC
cdr3_aa: CASSLGDENIQYF

j_call: TRBJ2-1
v_call: TRBV3-1
clone_size: few
d_call: TRBD2
cdr3_nt: TGTGCCAGCAGCCAAGAGTTACTAGCGGGTTACAATGAGCAGTTCTTC
cdr3_aa: CASSQELLAGYNEQFF

j_call: TRBJ2-2
v_call: TRBV7-9
clone_size: many
d_call: TRBD2
cdr3_nt: TGTGCCAGCAGCTTACTAGCGGGAGGCCCCGGATCCGGGGAGCTGTTTTTT
cdr3_aa: CASSLLAGGPGSGELFF

j_call: TRBJ2-7
v_call: TRBV28
clone_size: .
d_call: TRBD2
cdr3_nt: TGTGCCAGCAGCCTCCCGGGACTAGCGGGATACGAGCAGTACTTC
cdr3_aa: CASSLPGLAGYEQYF

j_call: TRBJ2-7
v_call: TRBV5-1
clone_size: few
d_call: TRBD1
cdr3_nt: TGCGCCAGCAGCTTGGAGACAGGGCCCGACGAGCAGTACTTC
cdr3_aa: CASSLETGPDEQYF

j_call: TRBJ2-7
v_call: TRBV5-4
clone_size: few
d_call: TRBD1
cdr3_nt: TGTGCCAGCGCCGGGACAGGGCAGGTCGAGCAGTACTTC
cdr3_aa: CASAGTGQVEQYF

j_call: TRBJ2-7
v_call: TRBV7-9
clone_size: many
d_call: .
cdr3_nt: TGTGCCAGCAGCCCCATCGGAACCGCGGGGGAGCAGTACTTC
cdr3_aa: CASSPIGTAGEQYF

j_call: TRBJ2-3
v_call: TRBV28
clone_size: .
d_call: TRBD2
cdr3_nt: TGTGCCAGCATCCAAGCGGGAGCCGGAACAGATACGCAGTATTTT
cdr3_aa: CASIQAGAGTDTQYF

j_call: TRBJ2-5
v_call: TRBV6-2/TRBV6-3
clone_size: .
d_call: TRBD2
cdr3_nt: TGTGCCAGCGCAAGGACTAGCGAGCAAGAGACCCAGTACTTC
cdr3_aa: CASARTSEQETQYF

j_call: TRBJ2-1
v_call: TRBV7-3
clone_size: .
d_call: TRBD2
cdr3_nt: TGTGCCAGCAGCTTTGGCGGGAGGGGCAATGAGCAGTTCTTC
cdr3_aa: CASSFGGRGNEQFF

j_call: TRBJ2-7
v_call: TRBV20-1
clone_size: many
d_call: TRBD2
cdr3_nt: TGCAGTGTTAGATCTACCGGGACTAGCGGCTACGAGCAGTACTTC
cdr3_aa: CSVRSTGTSGYEQYF

j_call: TRBJ2-1
v_call: TRBV28
clone_size: many
d_call: .
cdr3_nt: TGTGCCAGCAGTTCGGTAGCCCCGAACAATGAGCAGTTCTTC
cdr3_aa: CASSSVAPNNEQFF

j_call: TRBJ2-1
v_call: TRBV6-6
clone_size: few
d_call: TRBD2
cdr3_nt: TGTGCCAGCAGTACCCCGACTAGCGGGTCCTACAATGAGCAGTTCTTC
cdr3_aa: CASSTPTSGSYNEQFF

j_call: TRBJ2-3
v_call: TRBV6-5
clone_size: many
d_call: TRBD2
cdr3_nt: TGTGCCAGCAGTTACTCCGGACTAGCCAGCACAGATACGCAGTATTTT
cdr3_aa: CASSYSGLASTDTQYF

j_call: TRBJ2-1
v_call: TRBV7-8
clone_size: many
d_call: TRBD2
cdr3_nt: TGTGCCAGCAGCAAATCTAGCGGGGCAAACAATGAGCAGTTCTTC
cdr3_aa: CASSKSSGANNEQFF

j_call: TRBJ1-6
v_call: TRBV7-9
clone_size: .
d_call: .
cdr3_nt: TGTGCCAGCAGTTGGGACCAGCTTAATTCACCCCTCCACTTT
cdr3_aa: CASSWDQLNSPLHF